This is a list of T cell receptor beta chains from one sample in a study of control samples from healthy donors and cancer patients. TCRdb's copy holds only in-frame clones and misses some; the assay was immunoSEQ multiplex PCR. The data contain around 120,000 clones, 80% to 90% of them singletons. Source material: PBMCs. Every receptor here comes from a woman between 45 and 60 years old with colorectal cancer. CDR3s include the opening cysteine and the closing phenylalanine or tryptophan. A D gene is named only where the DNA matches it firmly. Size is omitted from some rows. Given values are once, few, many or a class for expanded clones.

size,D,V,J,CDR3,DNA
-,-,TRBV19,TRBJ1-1,CASSMRQGNTEAFF,TGTGCCAGTAGTATGCGGCAGGGGAACACTGAAGCTTTCTTT
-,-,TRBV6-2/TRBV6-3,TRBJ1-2,CASSSFGHVLGYTF,TGTGCCAGCAGTTCTTTCGGGCACGTACTGGGCTACACCTTC
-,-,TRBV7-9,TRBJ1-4,CASSLEGQLEKLFF,TGTGCCAGCAGCTTAGAAGGGCAACTTGAAAAACTGTTTTTT
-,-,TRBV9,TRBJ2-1,CASSVDKAEQFF,TGTGCCAGCAGCGTAGACAAGGCTGAGCAGTTCTTC
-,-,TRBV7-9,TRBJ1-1,CASSLYQAMNTEAFF,TGTGCCAGCAGCTTATATCAGGCGATGAACACTGAAGCTTTCTTT
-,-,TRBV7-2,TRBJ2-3,CASSLDFLDTQYF,TGTGCCAGCAGCTTGGATTTCCTAGATACGCAGTATTTT
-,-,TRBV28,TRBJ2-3,CASNQPGPRTDTQYF,TGTGCCAGCAATCAGCCCGGGCCACGCACAGATACGCAGTATTTT
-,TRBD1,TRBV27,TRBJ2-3,CASSLRTGGATDTDTQYF,TGTGCCAGCAGTTTAAGGACAGGGGGCGCCACAGACACAGATACGCAGTATTTT
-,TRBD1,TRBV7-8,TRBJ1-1,CASVGGTEIIEAFF,TGTGCCAGCGTGGGGGGGACAGAGATTATTGAAGCTTTCTTT
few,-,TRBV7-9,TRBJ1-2,CASSLGNSYGYTF,TGTGCCAGCAGCTTGGGGAATTCCTATGGCTACACCTTC
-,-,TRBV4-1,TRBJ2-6,CASRLDRFSGANVLTF,TGCGCCAGCAGATTGGACCGATTCTCTGGGGCCAACGTCCTGACTTTC
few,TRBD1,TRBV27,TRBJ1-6,CASSSGQGLSPLHF,TGTGCCAGCAGTTCGGGACAGGGGTTATCACCCCTCCACTTT
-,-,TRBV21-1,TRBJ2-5,CASSKRSGQGARETQYF,TGTGCCAGCAGCAAACGGTCCGGACAGGGGGCCAGAGAGACCCAGTACTTC
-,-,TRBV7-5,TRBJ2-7,CVRSQDRGRYEQYF,TGTGTCAGAAGCCAAGACCGGGGACGGTACGAGCAGTACTTC
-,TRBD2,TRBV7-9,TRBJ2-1,CASSLGAGSSYNEQFF,TGTGCCAGCAGCTTGGGAGCGGGGAGCTCCTACAATGAGCAGTTCTTC
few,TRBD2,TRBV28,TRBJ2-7,CASSFTGLASYEQYF,TGTGCCAGCAGTTTCACGGGACTAGCGAGCTACGAGCAGTACTTC
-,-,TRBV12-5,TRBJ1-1,CASGSSDREAFF,TGTGCTAGTGGCTCCTCGGACAGAGAAGCTTTCTTT
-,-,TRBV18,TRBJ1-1,CASSPRGQNTEAFF,TGTGCCAGCTCACCACGTGGACAGAACACTGAAGCTTTCTTT
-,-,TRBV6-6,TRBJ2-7,CASSPEGYPYEQYF,TGTGCCAGCAGTCCCGAAGGATATCCCTACGAGCAGTACTTC
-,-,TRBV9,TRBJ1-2,CASSPRENYGYTF,TGTGCCAGCAGCCCGCGGGAAAACTATGGCTACACCTTC
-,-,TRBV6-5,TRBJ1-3,CASSYANSGNTIYF,TGTGCCAGCAGTTACGCGAACTCTGGAAACACCATATATTTT
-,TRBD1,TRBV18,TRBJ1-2,CASSPGQGNYGYTF,TGTGCCAGCTCACCAGGACAGGGCAATTATGGCTACACCTTC
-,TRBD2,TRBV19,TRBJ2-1,CASSLRLAGSYEQFF,TGTGCCAGTAGTCTACGACTAGCGGGATCTTATGAGCAGTTCTTC
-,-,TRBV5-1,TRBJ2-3,CASSTVASGGIGTDTQYF,TGCGCCAGCAGCACGGTGGCCAGCGGCGGGATAGGCACAGATACGCAGTATTTT
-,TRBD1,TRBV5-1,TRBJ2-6,CASKQGTGANVLTF,TGCGCCAGCAAACAGGGGACCGGGGCCAACGTCCTGACTTTC
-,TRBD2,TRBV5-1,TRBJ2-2,CASSMETSPGELFF,TGCGCCAGCAGCATGGAGACTAGCCCCGGGGAGCTGTTTTTT
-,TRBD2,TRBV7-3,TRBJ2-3,CASSLRSGGFMTDTQYF,TGTGCCAGCAGCTTAAGGAGCGGGGGGTTTATGACAGATACGCAGTATTTT
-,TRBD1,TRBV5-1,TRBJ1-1,CASSPGQGAVAFF,TGCGCCAGCAGCCCAGGACAGGGGGCAGTCGCTTTCTTT
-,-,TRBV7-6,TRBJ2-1,CASSPLSVAVSLDEQFF,TGTGCCAGCAGCCCCCTGTCGGTCGCCGTTTCATTGGATGAGCAGTTCTTC
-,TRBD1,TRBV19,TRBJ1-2,CASSIGAGGAYGYTF,TGTGCCAGTAGTATAGGGGCAGGGGGCGCGTATGGCTACACCTTC
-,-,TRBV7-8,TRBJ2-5,CASSLLGGRMETQYF,TGTGCCAGCAGCCTTCTAGGTGGCAGGATGGAGACCCAGTACTTC
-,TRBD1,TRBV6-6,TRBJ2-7,CASSYGRQGAERGQYF,TGTGCCAGCAGTTACGGTCGACAGGGGGCTGAGAGAGGGCAGTACTTC
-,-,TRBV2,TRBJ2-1,CASSGPETYNEQFF,TGTGCCAGCAGTGGACCAGAGACTTACAATGAGCAGTTCTTC
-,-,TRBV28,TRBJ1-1,CASSLTAFMNTEAFF,TGTGCCAGCAGTTTAACCGCCTTTATGAACACTGAAGCTTTCTTT
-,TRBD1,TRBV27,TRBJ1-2,CASSKIGQGIYGYTF,TGTGCCAGCAGTAAAATAGGACAGGGTATTTATGGCTACACCTTC
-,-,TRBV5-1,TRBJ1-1,CASNGGSGEAFF,TGCGCCAGCAATGGGGGATCAGGTGAAGCTTTCTTT
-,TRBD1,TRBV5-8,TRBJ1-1,CASSFSGGNTEAFF,TGTGCCAGCAGCTTCTCAGGGGGGAACACTGAAGCTTTCTTT
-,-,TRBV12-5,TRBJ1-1,CASGPPGREAFF,TGTGCTAGTGGTCCACCTGGAAGAGAAGCTTTCTTT
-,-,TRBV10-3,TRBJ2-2,CATRITENTGELFF,TGTGCCACCCGCATTACCGAGAACACCGGGGAGCTGTTTTTT
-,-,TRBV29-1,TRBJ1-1,CSVGHTEAFF,TGCAGCGTTGGTCACACTGAAGCTTTCTTT
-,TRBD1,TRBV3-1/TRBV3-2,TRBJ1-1,CASSYRGNEAFF,TGTGCCAGCAGCTACAGGGGTAACGAAGCTTTCTTT
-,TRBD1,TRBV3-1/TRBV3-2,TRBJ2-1,CASSPGTGEWNEQFF,TGTGCCAGCAGCCCGGGGACAGGGGAATGGAATGAGCAGTTCTTC
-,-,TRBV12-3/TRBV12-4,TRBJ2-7,CASSDFGQYEQYF,TGTGCCAGCAGCGATTTCGGACAGTACGAGCAGTACTTC
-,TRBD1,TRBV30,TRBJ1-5,CAWTGTGRSNQPQHF,TGTGCCTGGACCGGGACAGGGAGGAGCAATCAGCCCCAGCATTTT
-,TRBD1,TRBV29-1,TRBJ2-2,CSVEHTGGTGELFF,TGCAGCGTTGAACATACAGGGGGCACCGGGGAGCTGTTTTTT
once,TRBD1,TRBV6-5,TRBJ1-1,CASRRQGGATEAFF,TGTGCCAGCAGACGACAGGGAGGGGCCACTGAAGCTTTCTTT
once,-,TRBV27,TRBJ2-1,CASRGAGPSSYNEQFF,TGTGCCAGCAGGGGAGCCGGACCGAGCTCCTACAATGAGCAGTTCTTC